One sample yielded the 10 T cell receptor beta chains listed below, sequenced in a study of regulatory T cells in long-lasting Graves disease. Time point in this sample: newly diagnosed GD, antithyroid drugs for less than 3 months. Construction of the TCR library relied on RNA isolated from PBMCs. Library construction for TCR beta used iRepertoire HTBI primers and Arm-PCR of CDR3 regions. TCRdb ran MiXCR on the multiplex PCR reads and lists one entry per CDR3 protein. There are under 400,000 distinct CDR3 sequences in the sample; over 15% occur only once, and roughly 29% lies in the top ten. The same specimen was also included in a second study, on T cells in Graves' hyperthyroidism and ophthalmopathy.

The sequencing used peripheral blood mononuclear cells (PBMCs), collected at new diagnosis, from a patient treated with antithyroid drugs. These receptors were taken from a man between 35 and 55 years old with Graves disease.

This clonotype was counted only a few times. Since a much larger clone is just one base distant, this may be a read error. The chain uses TRBV27 and TRBJ2-1; 11 nucleotides align to TRBD2. The trim removed 5 bases at V and 12 bases at J, leaving 12 bases unmatched. Germline CDR1 is MNHEY and CDR2 is SMNVEV (reference sequence). The CDR3 loop spans 15 amino acids. The CDR3 protein is CASSTSGGGWDGQFF. In nucleotides, the CDR3 is TGTGCCAGCAGTACTAGCGGGGGAGGTTGGGATGGGCAGTTCTTC.

This clonotype was seen a handful of times. The chain carries TRBV12-3 or TRBV12-4 and TRBJ2-5, with D perhaps matching TRBD1 (6 bases). The CDR3 extends over 13 amino acids. Trimming stripped 5 bases from V and 7 bases from J, with 14 bases between. The CDR3 DNA reads as TGTGCCAGCAGTCGACAGGCGGGCGGGACCCAGTACTTC. It encodes CASSRQAGGTQYF.

This clonotype was counted at least ten times. V is TRBV2 and J is TRBJ2-3, with 9 bases lining up with TRBD2. With 8 bases clipped from V and 1 base from J, the junction kept 1 base outside the gene matches. The germline V gene encodes CDR1 SNHLY and CDR2 FYNNEI. This CDR3 spans 13 amino acids. The CDR3 here is CASERGGTDTQYF. In DNA form, the CDR3 reads TGTGCCAGCGAGCGGGGGGGCACAGATACGCAGTATTTT.

This sequence joins TRBV19 and TRBJ2-1; TRBD2 agrees at 8 bases. V lost 3 bases to trimming and J lost 8 bases; unmatched junction nucleotides: 9. The CDR3 covers 15 residues. Germline V gene sequence: CDR1 LNHDA, CDR2 SQIVND (reference sequence). CDR3 residues: CASSIISGGIYEQFF. For the CDR3, the DNA is TGTGCCAGTAGTATTATAAGCGGGGGAATCTATGAGCAGTTCTTC.

The chain is built from TRBV7-6 and TRBJ2-5; perhaps TRBD1 as D (5 bases). The CDR3 loop spans 15 amino acids. Per germline, CDR1 SGHVS and CDR2 FNYEAQ. Trimming removed 6 bases from V and 5 bases from J, with 19 bases in between. The CDR3 coding sequence is TGTGCCAGCAGAAATAGGGGCCTAGATTGGGAGACCCAGTACTTC. Protein sequence: CASRNRGLDWETQYF.

In this sample, this clonotype turned up many times. This sequence joins TRBV5-1 and TRBJ1-1, with 8 nucleotides matching TRBD1. This CDR3 region has 19 residues. The J segment lost 1 base and the V segment lost 4 bases, leaving 18 bases of the junction unmatched. CDR1 is SGHRS and CDR2 is YFSETQ in the germline V gene. The CDR3 DNA is TGCGCCAGCAGCCTAGCCATCTCAGGGGGCGCGGGCTCGAACACTGAAGCTTTCTTT. This translates into CASSLAISGGAGSNTEAFF. Looking up the rest from reference TRBV5-1 and TRBJ1-1 gives the full variable domain: KAGVTQTPRYLIKTRGQQVTLSCSPISGHRSVSWYQQTPGQGLQFLFEYFSETQRNKGNFPGRFSGRQFSNSRSEMNVSTLELGDSALYLCASSLAISGGAGSNTEAFFGQGTRLTVV.

This clonotype was observed at least ten times. This rearrangement joins TRBV20-1 to TRBJ2-7; no firm D call. CDR1 is DFQATT and CDR2 is SNEGSKA in the germline V gene (reference sequence). The germline V and J ends were trimmed by 4 bases and 3 bases, with 4 bases remaining between them. This CDR3 contains 10 residues. Written as DNA, the CDR3 is TGCAGTGCTAACCACTACGAGCAGTACTTC. Translation gives CSANHYEQYF.

This clonotype occurred many times. The rearrangement uses TRBV20-1 and TRBJ2-1, with 11 bases fitting TRBD2. V shed 6 bases and J 7 bases; nucleotides not matched to a gene: 8. The CDR3 length is 14 residues. Looked up from germline, CDR1 is DFQATT and CDR2 is SNEGSKA (reference sequence). CDR3 sequence (DNA): TGCAGTGCGCTAAGACTAGCGGGGAGAAATGAGCAGTTCTTC. This codes for CSALRLAGRNEQFF.

CDR3 sequence (DNA): TGTGCCAGCAGTCAGGGGGACAGGGTCGAGCAGTACTTC. It specifies CASSQGDRVEQYF. V and J are TRBV28 and TRBJ2-7; TRBD1 matches 9 bases. Germline V lookup: CDR1 MDHEN, CDR2 SYDVKM. This CDR3 comprises 13 residues. V lost 5 bases to trimming and J lost 6 bases; unmatched junction nucleotides: 5. Looking up the rest from reference TRBV28 and TRBJ2-7 gives the full variable domain: DVKVTQSSRYLVKRTGEKVFLECVQDMDHENMFWYRQDPGLGLRLIYFSYDVKMKEKGDIPEGYSVSREKKERFSLILESASTNQTSMYLCASSQGDRVEQYFGPGTRLTVT.

This clonotype came up many times. This chain connects TRBV9 to TRBJ2-3; D perhaps matches TRBD2 (6 bases). The ends were cut back, 0 bases at V and 3 bases at J, with 8 bases in the middle. Germline V gene data show CDR1 as SGDLS and CDR2 as YYNGEE. CDR3 length: 14 amino acids. The CDR3 loop reads CASSVGGETDTQYF. The CDR3 nucleotides read TGTGCCAGCAGCGTAGGGGGGGAAACAGATACGCAGTATTTT.